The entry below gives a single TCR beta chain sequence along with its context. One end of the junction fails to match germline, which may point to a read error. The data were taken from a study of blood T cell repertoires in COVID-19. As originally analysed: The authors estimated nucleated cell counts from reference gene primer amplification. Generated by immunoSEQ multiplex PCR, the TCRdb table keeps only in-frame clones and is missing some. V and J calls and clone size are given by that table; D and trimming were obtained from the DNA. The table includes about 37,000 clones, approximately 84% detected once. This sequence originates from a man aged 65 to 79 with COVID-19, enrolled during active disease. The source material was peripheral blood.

The CDR3 loop reads CASSSSGGPAQETQYF. The CDR3 nucleotides are TGTGCTAGCAGCTCCAGTGGAGGACCAGCACAAGAGACCCAGTACTTC. The chain couples TRBV7-7 to TRBJ2-5; possibly TRBD2 for D (5 bases). The CDR3 is made up of 16 amino acids. Germline CDR1 and CDR2: SSHAT and FNYEAQ (reference sequence).